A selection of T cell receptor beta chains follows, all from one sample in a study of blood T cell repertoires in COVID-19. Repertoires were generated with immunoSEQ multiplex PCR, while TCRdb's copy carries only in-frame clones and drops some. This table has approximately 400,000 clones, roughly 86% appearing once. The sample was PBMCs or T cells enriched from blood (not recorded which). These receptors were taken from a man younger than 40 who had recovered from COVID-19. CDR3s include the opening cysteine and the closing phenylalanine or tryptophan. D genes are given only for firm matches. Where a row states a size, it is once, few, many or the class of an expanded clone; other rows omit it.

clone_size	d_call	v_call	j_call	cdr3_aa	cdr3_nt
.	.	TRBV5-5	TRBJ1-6	CASSLKAGSPLHF	TGTGCCAGCAGCTTGAAGGCGGGTTCACCCCTCCACTTT
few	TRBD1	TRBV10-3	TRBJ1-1	CAISEQGISTEAFF	TGTGCCATCTCGGAACAGGGGATTAGCACTGAAGCTTTCTTT
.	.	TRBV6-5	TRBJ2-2	CASILTANTGELFF	TGTGCCAGCATCCTGACAGCTAACACCGGGGAGCTGTTTTTT
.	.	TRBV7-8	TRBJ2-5	CASSFGLSRTQYF	TGTGCCAGCAGCTTCGGACTCTCAAGGACCCAGTACTTC
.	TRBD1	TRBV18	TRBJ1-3	CASSPGTGLSGNTIYF	TGTGCCAGCTCACCCGGGACAGGGTTATCGGGAAACACCATATATTTT
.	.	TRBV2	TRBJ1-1	CASSFTGRVTEAFF	TGTGCCAGCAGTTTTACCGGGAGAGTCACTGAAGCTTTCTTT
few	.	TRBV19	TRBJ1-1	CASSVGLRRNTEAFF	TGTGCCAGTAGTGTGGGGCTTAGGAGGAACACTGAAGCTTTCTTT
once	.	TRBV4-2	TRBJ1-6	CASSQSGLVRSSYNSPLHF	TGTGCCAGCAGCCAATCCGGACTTGTTCGCAGCTCCTATAATTCACCCCTCCACTTT
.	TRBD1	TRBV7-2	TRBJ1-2	CASSQEGARGYTF	TGTGCCAGCAGCCAGGAGGGGGCAAGGGGCTACACCTTC
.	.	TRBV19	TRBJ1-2	CASSMEANHPEGYTF	TGTGCCAGTAGTATGGAGGCCAACCATCCGGAAGGCTACACCTTC
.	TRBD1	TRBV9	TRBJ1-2	CASSVGNRGEDYGYTF	TGTGCCAGCAGCGTAGGGAACAGGGGGGAGGACTATGGCTACACCTTC
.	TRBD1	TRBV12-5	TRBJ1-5	CASGLAAGGDQPQHF	TGTGCTAGTGGTTTGGCAGCAGGGGGCGATCAGCCCCAGCATTTT
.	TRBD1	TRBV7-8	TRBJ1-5	CASSLAGRGEQPQHF	TGTGCCAGCAGCTTAGCGGGCAGGGGGGAACAGCCCCAGCATTTT
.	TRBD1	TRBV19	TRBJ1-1	CASGQGFAEAFF	TGTGCCAGTGGACAGGGTTTTGCTGAAGCTTTCTTT
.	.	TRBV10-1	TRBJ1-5	CASSETPRGPQHF	TGCGCCAGCAGTGAGACCCCCAGGGGCCCCCAGCATTTT
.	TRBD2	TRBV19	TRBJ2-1	CASSIGLAGNNEQFF	TGTGCCAGTAGTATAGGGTTAGCGGGGAACAATGAGCAGTTCTTC
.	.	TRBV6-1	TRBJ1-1	CASREGQRYTEAFF	TGTGCCAGCAGGGAAGGACAGCGCTACACTGAAGCTTTCTTT
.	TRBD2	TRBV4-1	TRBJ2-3	CASSQAPRGGVTDTQYF	TGCGCCAGCAGCCAAGCCCCCCGCGGGGGGGTAACAGATACGCAGTATTTT
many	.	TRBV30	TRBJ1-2	CAWIPGLSTPRGYTF	TGTGCCTGGATTCCGGGACTTTCAACGCCTCGAGGCTACACCTTC
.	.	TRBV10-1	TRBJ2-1	CATGKSSYNEQFF	TGCGCCACCGGGAAAAGCTCCTACAATGAGCAGTTCTTC
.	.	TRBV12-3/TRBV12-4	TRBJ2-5	CASSFLAGETQYF	TGTGCCAGCAGTTTCCTAGCCGGAGAGACCCAGTACTTC
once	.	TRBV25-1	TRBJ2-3	CASSESGAYTDTQYF	TGTGCCAGCAGTGAATCAGGGGCCTACACAGATACGCAGTATTTT
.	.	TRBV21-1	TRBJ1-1	CASSKGGFGTLNTEAFF	TGTGCCAGCAGCAAAGGGGGTTTCGGGACACTGAACACTGAAGCTTTCTTT
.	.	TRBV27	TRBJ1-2	CASSLGGWSGYTF	TGTGCCAGCAGTTTGGGAGGCTGGTCCGGCTACACCTTC
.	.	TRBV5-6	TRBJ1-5	CASSLSPNQPQHF	TGTGCCAGCAGCTTATCCCCAAATCAGCCCCAGCATTTT
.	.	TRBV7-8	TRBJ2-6	CASSIYSSGANVLTF	TGTGCCAGCAGCATTTACAGCTCTGGGGCCAACGTCCTGACTTTC
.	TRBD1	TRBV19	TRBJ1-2	CASSNHSDRPRTYGYTF	TGTGCCAGTAGCAACCATTCGGACAGGCCGCGCACCTATGGCTACACCTTC
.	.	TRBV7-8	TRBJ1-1	CASSLSREEAFF	TGTGCCAGCAGCTTAAGCAGGGAAGAAGCTTTCTTT